This T cell receptor beta chain was sequenced for a study of blood T cell repertoires in COVID-19. How the authors handled the data: Estimation of nucleated cell counts relied on the amplification of reference gene primers. The protocol was immunoSEQ multiplex PCR, while the TCRdb copy is restricted to in-frame clones and leaves out a portion. That table furnishes V, J and clone size, whereas the DNA furnished D and trimming. The sample carries about 180,000 clones, about 81% recorded once. Material: peripheral blood. The clonotype comes from a woman older than 75 with COVID-19, enrolled during active disease.

CDR3 protein: CASSQNGYEQYF. The CDR3 region has the DNA TGCGCCAGCAGCCAAAACGGGTACGAGCAGTACTTC. The gene calls are TRBV4-1 and TRBJ2-7, with unresolved D. V gave up 2 bases and J gave up 4 bases, with 6 bases separating them. Germline loops: CDR1 MGHRA, CDR2 YSYEKL. The CDR3 length is 12 residues.